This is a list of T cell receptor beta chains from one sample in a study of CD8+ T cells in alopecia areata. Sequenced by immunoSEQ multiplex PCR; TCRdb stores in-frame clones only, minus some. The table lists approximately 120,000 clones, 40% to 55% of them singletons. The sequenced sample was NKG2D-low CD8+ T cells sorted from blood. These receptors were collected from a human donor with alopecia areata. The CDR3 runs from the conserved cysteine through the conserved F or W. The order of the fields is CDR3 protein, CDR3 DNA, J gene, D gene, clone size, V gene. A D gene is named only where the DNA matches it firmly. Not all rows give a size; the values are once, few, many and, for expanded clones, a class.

CASSSGANVLTF TGTGCCAGCAGCTCTGGGGCCAACGTCCTGACTTTC TRBJ2-6 . few TRBV9
CASSQFYNEQFF TGTGCCAGCAGCCAGTTCTACAATGAGCAGTTCTTC TRBJ2-1 . . TRBV14
CSVEDRATGAGSDTQYF TGCAGCGTTGAAGATCGAGCTACAGGGGCGGGGTCAGATACGCAGTATTTT TRBJ2-3 . . TRBV29-1
CASTPGPGGGFNEQFF TGTGCCAGCACCCCGGGGCCGGGGGGTGGGTTCAATGAGCAGTTCTTC TRBJ2-1 TRBD2 . TRBV11-2
CASSLTSLQETQYF TGTGCCAGCAGCTTAACTTCCCTACAAGAGACCCAGTACTTC TRBJ2-5 . . TRBV7-8
CSVFEFNSPGELFF TGCAGCGTCTTCGAGTTTAATTCGCCCGGGGAGCTGTTTTTT TRBJ2-2 . . TRBV29-1
CASSIGTEVPYNEQFF TGTGCCAGTAGTATAGGAACGGAGGTCCCCTACAATGAGCAGTTCTTC TRBJ2-1 . few TRBV19
CASSLTGQPQHF TGTGCCAGCAGTCTCACAGGGCAGCCCCAGCATTTT TRBJ1-5 . . TRBV27
CAWSVAASEQYF TGTGCCTGGAGTGTTGCGGCGTCCGAGCAGTACTTC TRBJ2-7 . . TRBV30
CASSSGQARIETQYF TGTGCCAGCAGTTCGGGACAGGCTCGAATAGAGACCCAGTACTTC TRBJ2-5 TRBD1 . TRBV28